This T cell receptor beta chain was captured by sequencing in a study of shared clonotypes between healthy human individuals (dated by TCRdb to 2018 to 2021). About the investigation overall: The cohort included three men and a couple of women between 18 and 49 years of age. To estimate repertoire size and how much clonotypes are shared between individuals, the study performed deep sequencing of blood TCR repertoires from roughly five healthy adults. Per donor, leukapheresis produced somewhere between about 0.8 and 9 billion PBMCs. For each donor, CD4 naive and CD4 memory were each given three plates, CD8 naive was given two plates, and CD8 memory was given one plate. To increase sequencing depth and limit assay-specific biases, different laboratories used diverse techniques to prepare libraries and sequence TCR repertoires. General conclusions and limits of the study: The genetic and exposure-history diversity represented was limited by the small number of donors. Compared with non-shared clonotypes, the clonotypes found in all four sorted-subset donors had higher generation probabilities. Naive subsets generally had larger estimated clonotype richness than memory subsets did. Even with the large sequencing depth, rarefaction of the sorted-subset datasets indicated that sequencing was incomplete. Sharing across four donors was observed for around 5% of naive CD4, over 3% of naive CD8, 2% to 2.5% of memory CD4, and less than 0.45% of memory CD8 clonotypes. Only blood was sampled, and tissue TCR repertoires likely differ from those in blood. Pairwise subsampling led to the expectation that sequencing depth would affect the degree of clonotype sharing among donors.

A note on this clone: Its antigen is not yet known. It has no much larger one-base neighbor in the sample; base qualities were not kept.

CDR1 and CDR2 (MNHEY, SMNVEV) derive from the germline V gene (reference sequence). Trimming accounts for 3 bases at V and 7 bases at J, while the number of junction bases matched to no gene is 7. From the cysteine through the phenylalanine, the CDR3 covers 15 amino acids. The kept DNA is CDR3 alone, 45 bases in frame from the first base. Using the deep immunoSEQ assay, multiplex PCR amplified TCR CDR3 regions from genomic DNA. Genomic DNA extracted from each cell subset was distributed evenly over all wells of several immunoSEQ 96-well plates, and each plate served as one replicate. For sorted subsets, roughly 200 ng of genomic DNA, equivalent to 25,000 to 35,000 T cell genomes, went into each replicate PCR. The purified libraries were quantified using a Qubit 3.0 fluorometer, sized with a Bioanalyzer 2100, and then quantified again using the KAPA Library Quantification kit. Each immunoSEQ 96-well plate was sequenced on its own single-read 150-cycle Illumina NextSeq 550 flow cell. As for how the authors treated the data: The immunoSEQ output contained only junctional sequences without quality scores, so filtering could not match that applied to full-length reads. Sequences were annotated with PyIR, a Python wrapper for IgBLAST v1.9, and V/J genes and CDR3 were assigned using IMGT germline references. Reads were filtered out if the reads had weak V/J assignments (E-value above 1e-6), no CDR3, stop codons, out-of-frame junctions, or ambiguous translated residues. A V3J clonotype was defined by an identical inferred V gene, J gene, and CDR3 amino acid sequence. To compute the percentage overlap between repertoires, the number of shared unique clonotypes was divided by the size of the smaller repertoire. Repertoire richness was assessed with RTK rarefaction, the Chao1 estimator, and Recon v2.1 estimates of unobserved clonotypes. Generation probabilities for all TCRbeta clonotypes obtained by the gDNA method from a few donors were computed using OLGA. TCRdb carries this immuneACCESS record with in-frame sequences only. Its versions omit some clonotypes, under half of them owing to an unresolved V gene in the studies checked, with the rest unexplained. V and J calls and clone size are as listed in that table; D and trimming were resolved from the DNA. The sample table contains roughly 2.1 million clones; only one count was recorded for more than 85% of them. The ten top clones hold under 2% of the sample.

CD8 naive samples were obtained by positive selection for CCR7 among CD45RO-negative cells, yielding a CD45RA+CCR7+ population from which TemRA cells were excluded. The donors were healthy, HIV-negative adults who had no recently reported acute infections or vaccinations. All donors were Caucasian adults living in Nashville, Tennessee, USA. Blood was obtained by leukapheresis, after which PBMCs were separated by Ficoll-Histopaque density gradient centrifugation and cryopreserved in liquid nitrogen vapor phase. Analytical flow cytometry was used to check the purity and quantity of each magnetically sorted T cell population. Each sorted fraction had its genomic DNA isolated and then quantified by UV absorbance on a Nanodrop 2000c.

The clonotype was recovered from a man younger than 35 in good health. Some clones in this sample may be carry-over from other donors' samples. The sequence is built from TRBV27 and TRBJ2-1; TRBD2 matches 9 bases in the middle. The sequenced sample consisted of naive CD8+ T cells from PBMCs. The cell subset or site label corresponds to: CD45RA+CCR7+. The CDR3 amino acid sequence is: CASSLYGTSRNEQFF. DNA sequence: TGTGCCAGCAGTTTGTATGGGACTAGCAGGAATGAGCAGTTCTTC.